Described below is a single T cell receptor (beta chain) sequence and its context. What it recognizes is unknown. The data are from a study of cytomegalovirus exposure and HLA in healthy donors. Study-wide results and limits: A link between a missense DCLRE1C variant and TCR beta V- and J-gene trimming emerged from a later analysis. Earlier results showed most TCR beta V segments being productive about 90% or about 30% of the time.

Donors in the study were healthy people who gave bone marrow. V trimming: 6 bases; J trimming: 1 base; junction bases outside the gene matches: 10. This CDR3 contains 16 residues. Per germline, CDR1 MNHNY and CDR2 SVGAGI (reference sequence). The PCR used 60 Vbeta and 13 Jbeta primers. Method: immunoSEQ multiplex PCR; TCRdb's copy keeps in-frame clones and lacks some. Of some 120,000 clones in the sample, 75% to 85% were seen once. This receptor was identified in a male donor in good health and CMV-seronegative. The genes are TRBV6-6 and TRBJ2-7, with 9 bases matching TRBD1. Sequencing was performed on PBMCs. CDR3 in amino acids: CASSPPPDRGSYEQYF. As DNA, the CDR3 is TGTGCCAGCAGCCCCCCTCCTGACAGGGGGTCCTACGAGCAGTACTTC.